This T cell receptor (beta chain) came from a study of shared clonotypes between healthy human individuals. Regarding the study as a whole: Sharing across four donors was highest in naive CD4 (around 5%) and lowest in memory CD8 (roughly 0.4%). Generally, naive subsets (rather than memory subsets) showed larger estimated richness.

With respect to this clone: Its specificity is not known.

This CDR3 contains 14 residues. V lost 4 bases to trimming and J lost 1 base, with 10 bases between them. CDR1 SGHVS and CDR2 FQNEAQ come from the germline V gene. On sorted subsets, replicate PCRs used about 200 ng DNA, or roughly 30,000 T cell genomes. Study processing details: Junction-only immunoSEQ sequences carried no quality scores, so filtering differed. The data were produced by immunoSEQ multiplex PCR, yet TCRdb's version contains in-frame clones alone and is incomplete. V and J calls and clone size are given by that table; D and trimming were obtained from the DNA. Of roughly 2 million clones in the sample, 85% to 95% were seen once.

The clonotype comes from a man between 18 and 29 years old in good health. The sequenced sample consisted of naive CD4+ T cells sorted from blood. Subset noted: CD45RA+ positively selected. This chain connects TRBV7-8 to TRBJ1-1; D not certain. This CDR3 is CASSSSMGNTEAFF. The DNA for the CDR3 is TGTGCCAGCAGCTCATCTATGGGGAACACTGAAGCTTTCTTT. The whole variable domain, remainder taken from reference TRBV7-8 and TRBJ1-1, is GAGVSQSPRYKVAKRGQDVALRCDPISGHVSLFWYQQALGQGPEFLTYFQNEAQLDKSGLPSDRFFAERPEGSVSTLKIQRTQQEDSAVYLCASSSSMGNTEAFFGQGTRLTVV.